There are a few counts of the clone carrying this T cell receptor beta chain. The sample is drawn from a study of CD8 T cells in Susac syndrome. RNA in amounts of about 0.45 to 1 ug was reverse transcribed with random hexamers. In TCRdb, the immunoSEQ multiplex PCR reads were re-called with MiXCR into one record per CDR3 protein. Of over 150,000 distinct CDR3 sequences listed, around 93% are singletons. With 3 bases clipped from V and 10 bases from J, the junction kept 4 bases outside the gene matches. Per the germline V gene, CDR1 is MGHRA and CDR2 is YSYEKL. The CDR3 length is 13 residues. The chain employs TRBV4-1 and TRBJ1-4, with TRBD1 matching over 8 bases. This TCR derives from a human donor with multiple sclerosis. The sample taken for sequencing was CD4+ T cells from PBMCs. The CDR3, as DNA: TGCGCCAGCAGCCACGCTACAGGGGGAAAACTGTTTTTT. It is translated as CASSHATGGKLFF.